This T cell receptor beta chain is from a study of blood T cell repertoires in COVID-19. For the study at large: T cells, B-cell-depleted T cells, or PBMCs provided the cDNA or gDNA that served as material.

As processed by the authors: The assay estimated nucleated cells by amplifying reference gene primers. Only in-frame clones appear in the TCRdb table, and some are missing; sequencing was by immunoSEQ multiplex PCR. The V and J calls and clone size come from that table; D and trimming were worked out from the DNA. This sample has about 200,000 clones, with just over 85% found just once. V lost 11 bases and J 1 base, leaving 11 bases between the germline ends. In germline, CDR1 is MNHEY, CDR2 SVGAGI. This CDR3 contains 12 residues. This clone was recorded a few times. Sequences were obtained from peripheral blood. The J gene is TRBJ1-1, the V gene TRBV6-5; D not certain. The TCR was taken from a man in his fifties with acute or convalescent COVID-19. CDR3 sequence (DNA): TGTGCCGTTAATGGGCCGAACACTGAAGCTTTCTTT. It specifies CAVNGPNTEAFF.